This TCR beta chain is from a study of CXCR3-negative and CXCR3-positive naive CD8 T cells. Looked up from germline, CDR1 is DFQATT and CDR2 is SNEGSKA (reference sequence). This CDR3 is 16 amino acids long. TRB cDNA was prepared as libraries by UMI-labeled 5' RACE. TCRdb reprocessed the 5' RACE reads, keeping one entry per CDR3 protein, no DNA. The repertoire table contains some 22,000 distinct CDR3 sequences. The J gene is TRBJ2-3, the V gene TRBV20-1; TCRdb selects TRBD2, and the lack of DNA leaves this call unchecked. The source is a human donor in good health. Some clones in this sample may be carry-over from other donors' samples. The sample comprised memory CD8+ T cells from blood. CDR3 residues: CSAPAYSGGATDTQYF.